This T cell receptor (beta chain) is drawn from a study of cytomegalovirus exposure and HLA in healthy donors. Primers for the PCR totalled 60 Vbeta and 13 Jbeta. TCRdb's copy holds only in-frame clones and misses some; the assay was immunoSEQ multiplex PCR. The sample data list 200,000 or so clones. Unmatched junction bases numbered 13, after V lost 8 bases and J lost 8 bases. Germline loops: CDR1 SGHKS, CDR2 YYEKEE (reference sequence). This CDR3 has 15 residues. The receptor's source is a boy between 10 and 17 years old in good health and CMV-seronegative. The V and J genes are TRBV5-5 and TRBJ2-1; TRBD1 agrees at 10 bases. Sequencing was performed on PBMCs. In DNA, the CDR3 is TGTGCCAGTCAAAAAATATGGGACAGGGGCGATGAGCAGTTCTTC. Its protein is CASQKIWDRGDEQFF.